Below, 10 T cell receptor beta chains from the same sample are listed, as sequenced in a study. Cells sorted as Tregs were CD4+, CD25+ and CD127-/low. TCRdb reprocessed the 5' RACE reads with MiXCR, giving one entry per CDR3 protein. The top ten clones hold 2.2% of a sample with around 50,000 distinct CDR3 sequences, about 26% of them seen once. Sequenced sample: tumor-infiltrating Tregs sorted from the breast tumor. These receptors were obtained from a female donor with breast cancer.

V usage is TRBV28 and J usage is TRBJ2-3; tentatively, D is TRBD1 (6 bases). V was clipped by 5 bases and J by 7 bases, with 13 bases between them. Germline assignment: CDR1 MDHEN and CDR2 SYDVKM. The CDR3 covers 13 residues. CDR3 DNA: TGTGCCAGCAGTAGGGGGAATGGGTATACGCAGTATTTT. Translated, it gives CASSRGNGYTQYF.

V and J are TRBV19 and TRBJ2-2; D remains unclear. The CDR3 consists of 12 residues. Germline loops: CDR1 LNHDA, CDR2 SQIVND (reference sequence). The V end was cut by 2 bases, the J end by 5 bases, with 3 bases between. CDR3 sequence reads: CASSILTGELFF. Here the CDR3 DNA reads TGTGCCAGTAGTATACTAACCGGGGAGCTGTTTTTT. Based on the CDR3 plus reference TRBV19 and TRBJ2-2, the full variable domain is DGGITQSPKYLFRKEGQNVTLSCEQNLNHDAMYWYRQDPGQGLRLIYYSQIVNDFQKGDIAEGYSVSREKKESFPLTVTSAQKNPTAFYLCASSILTGELFFGEGSRLTVL.

This clonotype was recorded once. A read error is possible here, since a much larger clone lies one base away. The CDR3 does not close with the conserved phenylalanine or tryptophan, likely indicating a read error. CDR3 nucleotides: TGCGCCAGCAGCCAAAGAGTTTGGGAGAGAGCTAACTATGGCTACACCCTC. It translates to CASSQRVWERANYGYTL. This chain links TRBV4-1 with TRBJ1-2; D ambiguous. The germline V and J ends were trimmed by 2 bases and 0 bases, with 16 bases remaining between them. The CDR3 consists of 17 residues. The V gene's germline CDR1 is MGHRA and CDR2 YSYEKL.

In this sample, this clonotype turned up a few times. The J gene is TRBJ2-1, the V gene TRBV6-5; D is undetermined. V was clipped by 0 bases and J by 3 bases, with 21 bases between them. This CDR3 spans 19 amino acids. The germline gives CDR1 MNHEY, CDR2 SVGAGI. This CDR3 reads CASSYSRLTHKEGYNEQFF. CDR3 nucleotides: TGTGCCAGCAGTTACTCCCGGTTAACCCATAAGGAAGGCTACAATGAGCAGTTCTTC.

The V call is TRBV12-3 or TRBV12-4, the J call TRBJ2-2; unclear D gene. The CDR3 consists of 13 residues. V was pared by 0 bases and J by 6 bases, with 5 bases between. CDR3: CASSLAAAGELFF. The CDR3, as DNA: TGTGCCAGCAGTTTAGCAGCAGCCGGGGAGCTGTTTTTT.

The table lists this clonotype with many counts. V and J are TRBV6-5 and TRBJ2-3; possible D gene TRBD2, 5 bases. Trimming stripped 5 bases from V and 1 base from J, with 10 bases between. This CDR3 is built from 14 residues. Germline V gene lookup returns CDR1 MNHEY and CDR2 SVGAGI. CDR3: CASSRVEGTDTQYF. The CDR3 DNA sequence: TGTGCCAGCAGTAGAGTGGAGGGCACAGATACGCAGTATTTT.

This clonotype has just a few counts. The chain links TRBV7-3 to TRBJ1-1; D is perhaps TRBD1 (5 bases). The length of the CDR3 is 13 residues. V was trimmed by 6 bases and J by 5 bases, leaving 13 bases between them. Germline V gives CDR1 SGHTA, CDR2 FQGTGA. The CDR3 spells CASSPAGRTEAFF. DNA for the CDR3: TGTGCCAGCAGTCCCGCGGGGCGAACTGAAGCTTTCTTT.

This clonotype was observed many times. CDR3 sequence reads: CASSYSTGRTEAFF. DNA of the CDR3: TGTGCCAGCAGCTATTCGACAGGGAGAACTGAAGCTTTCTTT. The chain joins TRBV7-8 to TRBJ1-1, with 7 bases aligning to TRBD1. Germline CDR1 reads SGHVS; CDR2 reads FQNEAQ. The V segment lost 4 bases and the J segment 5 bases; nucleotides outside the gene matches: 7. The CDR3 spans 14 residues.

This clonotype showed up just a few times. This sequence joins TRBV4-1 and TRBJ2-7; TRBD1 matches 9 bases. The CDR3 loop spans 15 amino acids. Germline V lookup: CDR1 MGHRA, CDR2 YSYEKL. The V gene end was trimmed by 4 bases and the J gene end by 2 bases; junction bases not matched to a gene: 6. The CDR3 loop reads CASSRMGQGPYEQYF. CDR3 DNA: TGCGCCAGCAGCCGGATGGGACAGGGTCCCTACGAGCAGTACTTC.

This clonotype was detected many times. The rearrangement links TRBV28 to TRBJ2-1; no definite D call. CDR1 is MDHEN and CDR2 is SYDVKM in the germline V gene. The CDR3 is 8 amino acids. V was cut by 8 bases and J by 12 bases, with 5 bases left in between. CDR3 sequence (DNA): TGTGCCAGCGGGATGCAGTTCTTC. It codes for CASGMQFF.